These 23 T cell receptor beta chains share one sample of origin, sequenced in a study of cytomegalovirus exposure and HLA in healthy donors. Profiling relied on immunoSEQ multiplex PCR, and the TCRdb table lists in-frame clones only, not all of them. Of 250,000 to 400,000 clones detected, approximately 85% appear once; the ten largest clones hold around 0.96%. The sequenced sample consisted of PBMCs. Receptors were obtained from a young man in good health and CMV-seronegative.

The V gene is TRBV11-2, the J gene TRBJ2-7; D not certain. Trimming removed 1 base at V and 0 bases at J, with 10 bases between. Germline CDR1 is SGHAT and CDR2 is FQNNGV. This CDR3 contains 15 residues. The CDR3 loop reads CASSLVSAGSYEQYF. The DNA for the CDR3 is TGTGCCAGCAGCTTAGTTTCTGCAGGCTCCTACGAGCAGTACTTC.

This chain connects TRBV5-1 to TRBJ2-1; TRBD2 aligns across 9 bases. V shed 2 bases and J 5 bases; nucleotides not matched to a gene: 5. CDR1 and CDR2 from the germline V gene are SGHRS and YFSETQ. This CDR3 has 15 residues. The CDR3 here is CASSFTGTSNNEQFF. Written as DNA, the CDR3 is TGCGCCAGCAGCTTTACCGGGACTAGCAACAATGAGCAGTTCTTC.

The J gene is TRBJ2-5, the V gene TRBV6-1; 10 positions match TRBD1. Looked up from germline, CDR1 is MNHNS and CDR2 is SASEGT. This CDR3 spans 15 amino acids. V trimming: 7 bases; J trimming: 5 bases; junction bases outside the gene matches: 10. Written as DNA, the CDR3 is TGTGCCAGCACCGTGATAGGGACAGGGGTGGAGACCCAGTACTTC. This encodes CASTVIGTGVETQYF.

V and J are TRBV27 and TRBJ1-1; 7 nucleotides match TRBD1. The CDR3 length is 14 residues. In germline, CDR1 is MNHEY, CDR2 SMNVEV (reference sequence). The ends lost 6 bases at V and 0 bases at J; junction bases unmatched: 4. CDR3 in amino acids: CASRDRNMNTEAFF. CDR3 sequence (DNA): TGTGCCAGCAGGGACAGGAATATGAACACTGAAGCTTTCTTT.

This clone was detected once. This rearrangement joins TRBV19 to TRBJ1-2; 9 bases line up with TRBD1. Per germline, CDR1 LNHDA and CDR2 SQIVND (reference sequence). This CDR3 spans 16 amino acids. Trimming removed 4 bases from V and 2 bases from J; junction bases left unmatched: 8. The CDR3 reads CASSTKPGQGNYGYTF. CDR3 bases: TGTGCCAGTAGTACTAAACCGGGACAGGGAAACTATGGCTACACCTTC.

V usage is TRBV7-9 and J usage is TRBJ2-5; TRBD1 aligns across 7 bases. V dropped 2 bases and J dropped 5; count of bases not matched to a gene: 5. Looked up from germline, CDR1 is SEHNR and CDR2 is FQNEAQ (reference sequence). The CDR3 totals 14 residues. CDR3 residues: CASSLKGAGETQYF. As DNA, the CDR3 is TGTGCCAGCAGCTTAAAGGGGGCCGGGGAGACCCAGTACTTC.

This sequence joins TRBV7-2 and TRBJ1-2; D remains ambiguous. Germline assignment: CDR1 SGHTA and CDR2 FQGNSA. V shed 4 bases and J shed 11 bases, with 17 bases lying between them. The length of the CDR3 is 13 residues. CDR3 coding DNA: TGTGCCAGCAGCTCCGCGTCGCTGGGAGGTTACACCTTC. This gives the protein CASSSASLGGYTF. The full variable domain, rest sourced from reference TRBV7-2 and TRBJ1-2, is GAGVSQSPSNKVTEKGKDVELRCDPISGHTALYWYRQSLGQGLEFLIYFQGNSAPDKSGLPSDRFSAERTGGSVSTLTIQRTQQEDSAVYLCASSSASLGGYTFGSGTRLTVV.

V usage is TRBV15 and J usage is TRBJ1-4; weak D call: TRBD1 (5 bases). CDR1 is LNHNV, CDR2 YYDKDF, per germline (reference sequence). CDR3 length: 13 amino acids. Trimming took off 7 bases at V and 5 bases at J, with 11 bases between the two ends. The CDR3 sequence: CATTDKTNEKLFF. For the CDR3, the DNA is TGTGCCACCACGGACAAGACCAATGAAAAACTGTTTTTT. The full variable domain, its missing parts supplied by reference TRBV15 and TRBJ1-4, is DAMVIQNPRYQVTQFGKPVTLSCSQTLNHNVMYWYQQKSSQAPKLLFHYYDKDFNNEADTPDNFQSRRPNTSFCFLDIRSPGLGDTAMYLCATTDKTNEKLFFGSGTQLSVL.

The genes are TRBV10-3 and TRBJ2-1; a possible D gene is TRBD1 (5 bases). V lost 2 bases and J lost 3, with 11 bases in between. From germline, CDR1 is ENHRY and CDR2 SYGVKD. CDR3 length equals 15 residues. Written as DNA, the CDR3 is TGTGCCATCAGTGAGAGGCAGGGCGTCTACAATGAGCAGTTCTTC. This encodes CAISERQGVYNEQFF.

The gene calls are TRBV9 and TRBJ2-1; D is possibly TRBD2 (6 bases). The CDR3 consists of 15 residues. Germline loops: CDR1 SGDLS, CDR2 YYNGEE. V was shortened by 0 bases and J by 4 bases, with 11 bases between the two germline ends. CDR3 in amino acids: CASSVDSGIYNEQFF. CDR3 DNA sequence: TGTGCCAGCAGCGTAGATAGCGGAATATACAATGAGCAGTTCTTC.

This chain joins TRBV6-1 and TRBJ1-1; D gene unclear. The CDR3 contains 13 residues. CDR1 and CDR2 from the germline V gene are MNHNS and SASEGT. Trimming shortened V by 8 bases and J by 9 bases, and 19 bases separated the two germline ends. DNA of the CDR3: TGTGCCAGCCACGGGGTGCAGCCTCTGAAAGCTTTCTTT. Translation: CASHGVQPLKAFF.

Concerning this clone: Different DNA sequences within this sample yield the same CDR3. The chain recombines TRBV6-5 with TRBJ2-7; TRBD1 agrees at 8 bases. Trimming cost V 5 bases and J 4 bases; bases outside gene matches: 7. Germline V gives CDR1 MNHEY, CDR2 SVGAGI. The CDR3 length is 14 residues. This CDR3 reads CASSPDRGSYEQYF. The DNA for the CDR3 is TGTGCCAGCAGTCCAGACAGGGGTTCATACGAGCAGTACTTC.

The chain uses TRBV5-1 and TRBJ2-3; 10 nucleotides line up with TRBD2. With 0 bases clipped from V and 2 bases from J, the junction kept 3 bases outside the gene matches. Germline V lookup: CDR1 SGHRS, CDR2 YFSETQ. The CDR3 totals 16 residues. CDR3 coding DNA: TGCGCCAGCAGCTTGGAGCTAGCGGGGGCCACAGATACGCAGTATTTT. It specifies CASSLELAGATDTQYF. Looking up the rest from reference TRBV5-1 and TRBJ2-3 gives the full variable domain: KAGVTQTPRYLIKTRGQQVTLSCSPISGHRSVSWYQQTPGQGLQFLFEYFSETQRNKGNFPGRFSGRQFSNSRSEMNVSTLELGDSALYLCASSLELAGATDTQYFGPGTRLTVL.

CDR3 in amino acids: CASSPTRSSTDTQYF. The DNA for the CDR3 is TGTGCCAGCAGCCCGACTCGATCTAGCACAGATACGCAGTATTTT. The V gene is TRBV5-4, the J gene TRBJ2-3; no reliable D call. The CDR3 covers 15 residues. V gave up 4 bases and J gave up 0 bases, with 12 bases separating them. Germline V gene lookup returns CDR1 SGHNT and CDR2 YYREEE (reference sequence).

This clone has more than one count but fewer than ten. The chain has TRBV25-1 and TRBJ2-3; TRBD1 matches 7 bases. The CDR3 is 13 residues long. The ends lost 6 bases at V and 3 bases at J; junction bases unmatched: 3. CDR1 MGHDK and CDR2 SYGVNS come from the germline V gene. For the CDR3, the DNA is TGTGCCAGCAGGACAGGGTGGACAGATACGCAGTATTTT. Its protein is CASRTGWTDTQYF.

This chain joins TRBV4-1 and TRBJ1-1; the D gene is possibly TRBD1 (5 bases). The germline CDR1 and CDR2 sequences are MGHRA and YSYEKL. Trimming stripped 5 bases from V and 5 bases from J, with 9 bases between. The CDR3 length is 12 residues. The CDR3 nucleotides are TGCGCCAGCAGCTTCGGGGGAACTGAAGCTTTCTTT. It yields the protein CASSFGGTEAFF.

This chain connects TRBV7-8 to TRBJ1-4; 12 bases are shared with TRBD1. J lost 2 bases, V lost 5 bases, and 9 bases had no gene match. CDR3 length equals 18 residues. CDR1 is SGHVS, CDR2 FQNEAQ, per germline. The CDR3 here is CASSARGTGGSTNEKLFF. Written as DNA, the CDR3 is TGTGCCAGCAGCGCCAGAGGGACAGGGGGCTCGACTAATGAAAAACTGTTTTTT.

The CDR3 here is CASSRTGGRTNEKLFF. In nucleotides, the CDR3 is TGTGCCAGCAGCCGAACAGGGGGCAGGACTAATGAAAAACTGTTTTTT. V usage is TRBV7-6 and J usage is TRBJ1-4; TRBD1 matches 9 bases. V lost 5 bases and J lost 2; bases outside the gene matches: 6. The CDR3 contains 16 residues. Germline assignment: CDR1 SGHVS and CDR2 FNYEAQ. The full variable domain, with the rest looked up from reference TRBV7-6 and TRBJ1-4, is GAGVSQSPRYKVTKRGQDVALRCDPISGHVSLYWYRQALGQGPEFLTYFNYEAQQDKSGLPNDRFSAERPEGSISTLTIQRTEQRDSAMYRCASSRTGGRTNEKLFFGSGTQLSVL.

This clone appeared a few times. The V gene is TRBV5-1, the J gene TRBJ1-2; D unresolved. The CDR3 consists of 13 residues. V gave up 3 bases and J gave up 1 base, with 7 bases separating them. In germline, CDR1 is SGHRS, CDR2 YFSETQ. CDR3 sequence: CASSYYGNYGYTF. The DNA for the CDR3 is TGCGCCAGCAGCTACTACGGTAACTATGGCTACACCTTC.

The J gene is TRBJ1-4, the V gene TRBV6-1; perhaps TRBD1 as D (6 bases). Germline assignment: CDR1 MNHNS and CDR2 SASEGT. The length of the CDR3 is 16 residues. V was shortened by 2 bases and J by 3 bases, with 13 bases between the two germline ends. Here the CDR3 reads CASSEFATGSNEKLFF. Here the CDR3 DNA reads TGTGCCAGCAGTGAATTCGCCACAGGGTCTAATGAAAAACTGTTTTTT.

The rearrangement joins TRBV7-6 to TRBJ2-1, with TRBD1 matching 10 bases. The CDR3 loop spans 17 amino acids. V gave up 1 base and J gave up 3 bases; unmatched junction bases: 6. CDR1 is SGHVS, CDR2 FNYEAQ, per germline. The CDR3 reads CASSLGTGQGIYNEQFF. The CDR3 DNA sequence: TGTGCCAGCAGCTTAGGGACGGGACAGGGGATCTACAATGAGCAGTTCTTC.

The chain employs TRBV5-4 and TRBJ2-7, with a possible D match to TRBD1 (6 bases). Germline V lookup: CDR1 SGHNT, CDR2 YYREEE (reference sequence). Trimming removed 2 bases at V and 6 bases at J, with 15 bases between. The CDR3 has 14 residues. The chain's CDR3 is CASSFSPSRGEQYF. For the CDR3, the DNA is TGTGCCAGCAGCTTTAGTCCTAGCAGGGGCGAGCAGTACTTC.

The chain employs TRBV6-5 and TRBJ1-1; D not resolved. The CDR3 length is 15 residues. Germline V gene sequence: CDR1 MNHEY, CDR2 SVGAGI. The V end lost 6 bases, the J end lost 5 bases, and 19 bases lay between the germline ends. CDR3 loop: CASSPRIREGTEAFF. In DNA, the CDR3 is TGTGCCAGCAGCCCCCGGATAAGGGAGGGTACTGAAGCTTTCTTT.